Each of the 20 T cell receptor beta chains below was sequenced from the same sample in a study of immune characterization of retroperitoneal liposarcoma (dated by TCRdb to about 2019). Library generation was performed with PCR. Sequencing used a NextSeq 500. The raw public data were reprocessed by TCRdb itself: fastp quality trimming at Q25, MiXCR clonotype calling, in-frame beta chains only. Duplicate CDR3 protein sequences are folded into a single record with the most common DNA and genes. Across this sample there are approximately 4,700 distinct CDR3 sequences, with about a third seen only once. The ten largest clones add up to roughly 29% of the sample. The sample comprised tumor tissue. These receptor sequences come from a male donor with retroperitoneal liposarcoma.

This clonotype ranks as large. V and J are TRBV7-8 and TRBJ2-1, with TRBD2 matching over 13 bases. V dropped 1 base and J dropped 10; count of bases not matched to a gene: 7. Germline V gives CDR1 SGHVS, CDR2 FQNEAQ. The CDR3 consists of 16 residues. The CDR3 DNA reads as TGTGCCAGCAGCTTAGAAACTAGCGGGAGGGGGGGGGAGCAGTTCTTC. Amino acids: CASSLETSGRGGEQFF.

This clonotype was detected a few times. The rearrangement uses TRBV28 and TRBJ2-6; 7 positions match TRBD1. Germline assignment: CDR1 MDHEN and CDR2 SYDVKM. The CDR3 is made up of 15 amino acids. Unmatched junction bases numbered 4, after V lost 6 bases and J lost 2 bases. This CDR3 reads CASSLQGTGANVLTF. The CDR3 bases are TGTGCCAGCAGCCTACAGGGGACTGGGGCCAACGTCCTGACTTTC.

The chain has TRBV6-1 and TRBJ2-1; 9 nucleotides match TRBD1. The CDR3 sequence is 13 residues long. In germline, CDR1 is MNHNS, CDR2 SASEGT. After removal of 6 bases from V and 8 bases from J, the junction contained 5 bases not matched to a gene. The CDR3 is CASRQGAGDEQFF. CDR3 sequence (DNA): TGTGCCAGCAGACAGGGGGCAGGCGATGAGCAGTTCTTC.

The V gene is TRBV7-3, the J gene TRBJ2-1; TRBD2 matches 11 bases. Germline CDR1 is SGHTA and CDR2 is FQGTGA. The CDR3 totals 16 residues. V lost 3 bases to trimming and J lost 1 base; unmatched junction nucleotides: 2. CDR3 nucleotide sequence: TGTGCCAGCAGCTTTTCTAGCGGGAGGTCCTACAATGAGCAGTTCTTC. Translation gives CASSFSSGRSYNEQFF.

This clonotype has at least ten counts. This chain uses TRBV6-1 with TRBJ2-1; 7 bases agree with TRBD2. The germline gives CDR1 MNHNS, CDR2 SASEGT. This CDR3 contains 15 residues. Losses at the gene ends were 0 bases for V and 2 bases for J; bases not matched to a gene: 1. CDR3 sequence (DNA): TGTGCCAGCAGTGAAGCGGGGGGGGCCTACAATGAGCAGTTCTTC. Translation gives CASSEAGGAYNEQFF.

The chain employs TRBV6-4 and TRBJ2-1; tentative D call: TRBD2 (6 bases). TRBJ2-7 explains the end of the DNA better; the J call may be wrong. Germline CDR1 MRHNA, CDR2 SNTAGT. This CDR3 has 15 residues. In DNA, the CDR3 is TGTGCCAGCAGTCAGCTAGCGACAACGTACAATGAGCAGTACTTC. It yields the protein CASSQLATTYNEQYF.

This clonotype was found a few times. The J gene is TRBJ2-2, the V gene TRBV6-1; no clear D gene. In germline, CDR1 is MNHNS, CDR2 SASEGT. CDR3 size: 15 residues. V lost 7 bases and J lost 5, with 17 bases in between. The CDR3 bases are TGTGCCAGCAACCCCGACAACGATAGGACCGGGGAGCTGTTTTTT. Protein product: CASNPDNDRTGELFF.

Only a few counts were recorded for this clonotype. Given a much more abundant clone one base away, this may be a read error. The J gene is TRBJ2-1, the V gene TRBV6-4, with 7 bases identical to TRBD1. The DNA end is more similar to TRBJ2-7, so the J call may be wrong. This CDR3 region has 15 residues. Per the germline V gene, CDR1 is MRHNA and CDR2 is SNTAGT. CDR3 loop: CASSPKTGVRNEQYF. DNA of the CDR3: TGTGCCAGCAGTCCTAAAACAGGGGTTAGGAATGAGCAGTACTTC.

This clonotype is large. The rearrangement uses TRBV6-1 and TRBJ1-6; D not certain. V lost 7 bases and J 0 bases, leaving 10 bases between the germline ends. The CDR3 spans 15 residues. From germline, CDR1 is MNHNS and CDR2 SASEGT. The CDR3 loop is CASNAGSSYNSPLHF. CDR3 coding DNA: TGTGCCAGCAATGCTGGGAGCTCCTATAATTCACCCCTCCACTTT.

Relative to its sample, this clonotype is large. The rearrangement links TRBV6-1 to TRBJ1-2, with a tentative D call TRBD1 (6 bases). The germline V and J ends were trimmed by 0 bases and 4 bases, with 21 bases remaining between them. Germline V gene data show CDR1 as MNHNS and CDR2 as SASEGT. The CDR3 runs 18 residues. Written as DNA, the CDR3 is TGTGCCAGCAGTGAAGCGCTTACCCCAGGGGTTTTACCCTATGGCTACACCTTC. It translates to CASSEALTPGVLPYGYTF.

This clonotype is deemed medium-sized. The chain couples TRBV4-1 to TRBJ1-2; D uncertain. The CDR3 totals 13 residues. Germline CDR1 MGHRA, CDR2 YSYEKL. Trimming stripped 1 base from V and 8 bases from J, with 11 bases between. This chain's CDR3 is CASSQVDLGGYTF. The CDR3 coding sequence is TGCGCCAGCAGCCAAGTGGACCTCGGGGGCTACACCTTC.

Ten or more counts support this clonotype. CDR3 sequence reads: CASSLTGGSSYEQYF. CDR3 bases: TGCGCCAGCAGCTTGACTGGGGGAAGCTCCTACGAGCAGTACTTC. The chain joins TRBV5-1 to TRBJ2-1; D tentatively reads TRBD1 or TRBD2 (5 bases each). TRBJ2-7 matches the DNA end more closely, so the J call is doubtful. The CDR3 has 15 amino acids. Germline V gene data show CDR1 as SGHRS and CDR2 as YFSETQ.

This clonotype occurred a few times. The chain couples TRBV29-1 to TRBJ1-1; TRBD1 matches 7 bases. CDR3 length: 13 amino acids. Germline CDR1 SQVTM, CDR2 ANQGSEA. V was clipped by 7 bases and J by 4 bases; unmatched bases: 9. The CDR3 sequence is CSARTAGGTEAFF. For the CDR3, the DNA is TGCAGCGCCCGAACCGCAGGGGGCACTGAAGCTTTCTTT.

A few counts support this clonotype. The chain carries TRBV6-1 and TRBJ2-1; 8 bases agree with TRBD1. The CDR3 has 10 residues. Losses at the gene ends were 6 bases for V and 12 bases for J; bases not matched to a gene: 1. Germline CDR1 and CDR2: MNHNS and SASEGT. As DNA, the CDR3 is TGTGCCAGCAGCGACAGGGGGCAGTTCTTC. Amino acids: CASSDRGQFF.

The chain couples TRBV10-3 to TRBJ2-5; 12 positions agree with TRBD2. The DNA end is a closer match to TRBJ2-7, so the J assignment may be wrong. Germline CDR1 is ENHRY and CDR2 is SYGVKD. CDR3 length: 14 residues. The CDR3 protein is CAIRTSGGTYEQYF. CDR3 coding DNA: TGTGCCATTCGAACTAGCGGGGGGACCTACGAGCAGTACTTC.

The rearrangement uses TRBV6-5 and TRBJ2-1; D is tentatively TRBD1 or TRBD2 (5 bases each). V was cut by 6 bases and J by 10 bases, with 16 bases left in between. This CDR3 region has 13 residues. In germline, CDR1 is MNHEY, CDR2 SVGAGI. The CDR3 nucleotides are TGTGCCAGCAGGACGGGGCCCGCCTACGAGCAGTTCTTC. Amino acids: CASRTGPAYEQFF.

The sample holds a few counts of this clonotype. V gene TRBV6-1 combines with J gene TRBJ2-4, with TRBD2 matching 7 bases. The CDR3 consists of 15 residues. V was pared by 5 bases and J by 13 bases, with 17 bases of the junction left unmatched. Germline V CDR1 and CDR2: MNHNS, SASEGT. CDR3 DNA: TGTGCCAGCAGTTTTTACAAGGGGAGGGTCAATGAGCAGTACTTC. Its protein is CASSFYKGRVNEQYF.

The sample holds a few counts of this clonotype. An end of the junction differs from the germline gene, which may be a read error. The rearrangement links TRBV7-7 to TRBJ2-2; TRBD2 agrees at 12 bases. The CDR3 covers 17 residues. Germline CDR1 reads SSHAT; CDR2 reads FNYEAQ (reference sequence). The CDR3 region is CASSLEPGLAGTGELFF. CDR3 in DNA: TGTGCTAGCAGCTTAGAACCGGGACTAGCGGGCACCGGGGAGCTGTTTTTT.

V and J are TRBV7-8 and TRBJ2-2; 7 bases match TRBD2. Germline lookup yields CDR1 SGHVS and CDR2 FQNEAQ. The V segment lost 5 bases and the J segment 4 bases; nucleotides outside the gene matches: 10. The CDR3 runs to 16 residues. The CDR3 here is CASSTTGTISTGELFF. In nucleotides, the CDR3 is TGTGCCAGCAGCACCACCGGGACTATTAGCACCGGGGAGCTGTTTTTT.

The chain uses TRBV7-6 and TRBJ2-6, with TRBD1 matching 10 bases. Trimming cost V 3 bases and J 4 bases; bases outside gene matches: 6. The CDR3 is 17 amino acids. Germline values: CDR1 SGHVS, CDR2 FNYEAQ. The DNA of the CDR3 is TGTGCCAGCAGCTTGGGGACAGGGGTGGGCGGGGCCAACGTCCTGACTTTC. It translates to CASSLGTGVGGANVLTF. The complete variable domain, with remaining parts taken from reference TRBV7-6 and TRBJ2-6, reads GAGVSQSPRYKVTKRGQDVALRCDPISGHVSLYWYRQALGQGPEFLTYFNYEAQQDKSGLPNDRFSAERPEGSISTLTIQRTEQRDSAMYRCASSLGTGVGGANVLTFGAGSRLTVL.